The entry below gives a single T cell receptor (beta chain) sequence along with its context. The specificity of this receptor is unknown. No per-base quality is available; no much larger clone lies one base away. This sample is drawn from a study of metastatic and nonmetastatic thyroid tumors (dated by TCRdb to about 2020). Regarding the complete study: The researchers compared repertoires between peripheral blood samples and tumor or nodule tissue samples from patients with malignant or benign thyroid disease.

The paper's findings and limits, for the study overall: In both blood and tumor samples, malignant tumors were reported to have significantly higher TCR beta diversity than benign nodules.

No patient had received any treatment before thyroid surgery. Patient clinical samples collected from about 2012 to 2018 were retrospectively analysed using T-cell receptor beta sequencing. Library generation was performed with PCR. TCRdb lists the instrument as Illumina HiSeq 4000. High-throughput sequencing was used to profile the TCR beta-chain CDR3 region of each patient. Per the authors' processing: A classifier to discriminate distant-metastatic papillary thyroid cancer patients was built from CDR3 differences across clinicopathological groups. To measure repertoire diversity the researchers used the Shannon index, while the Morisita-Horn index served to gauge how similar the tumor and blood repertoires were. TCRdb reworked the public reads: Q25 trimming with fastp, MiXCR clone assembly, productive beta chains retained. These V and J calls rely on TCRdb rather than the paper's analysis. The sample table shows some 29,000 clones, and around 4% are seen once. Of the sample, more than 3% is held by the ten largest clones.

This receptor was identified in a male donor with papillary thyroid cancer or a benign thyroid nodule (not recorded which). Some clones in this sample may be carry-over from other donors' samples. Sequencing was done on a sample of blood.

This receptor has the CDR3 CASSLGLAGNEQFF. The nucleotide sequence reads as follows: TGTGCCAGCAGCTTAGGCCTAGCTGGGAATGAGCAGTTCTTC. Recombination linked TRBV7-3 to TRBJ2-1; a tentative D call is TRBD2 (5 bases match). Inclusive of the bounding cysteine and phenylalanine, the CDR3 is 14 residues long. Only the CDR3 part of the read is kept: 42 bases, read in frame from the first base. Taken from the germline V gene, the CDR1 and CDR2 loops are SGHTA and FQGTGA. The trim is 2 bases for V and 7 bases for J, with a gap of 12 bases between the germline ends.